The 19 T cell receptor beta chains below all came from one sample that was sequenced in a study of T cell changes during pregnancy in multiple sclerosis. Only in-frame clones appear in the TCRdb table, and some are missing; sequencing was by immunoSEQ multiplex PCR. The sample contains tens of thousands of clones, 91% of which appear only once. The source material was PBMCs, sampled in the first trimester of pregnancy. All receptors come from a female donor in good health, serving as a control in a pregnancy study. Some clones in this sample may be carry-over from other donors' samples.

V and J are TRBV28 and TRBJ2-2, with 8 bases identical to TRBD2. J lost 4 bases, V lost 2 bases, and 3 bases had no gene match. The CDR3 length is 15 residues. Germline assignment: CDR1 MDHEN and CDR2 SYDVKM. In DNA form, the CDR3 reads TGTGCCAGCAGTTTAAGCCTAGCGGGCACCGGGGAGCTGTTTTTT. It codes for CASSLSLAGTGELFF. The full variable domain, its missing parts supplied by reference TRBV28 and TRBJ2-2, is DVKVTQSSRYLVKRTGEKVFLECVQDMDHENMFWYRQDPGLGLRLIYFSYDVKMKEKGDIPEGYSVSREKKERFSLILESASTNQTSMYLCASSLSLAGTGELFFGEGSRLTVL.

The chain joins TRBV15 to TRBJ2-1, with 8 bases aligning to TRBD2. CDR3 length: 13 amino acids. Unmatched junction bases numbered 8, after V lost 6 bases and J lost 10 bases. Germline CDR1 LNHNV, CDR2 YYDKDF (reference sequence). The CDR3 sequence is CATRESGGKEQFF. CDR3 nucleotide sequence: TGTGCCACCAGAGAAAGCGGGGGTAAAGAGCAGTTCTTC.

This rearrangement joins TRBV28 to TRBJ2-5, with 10 bases fitting TRBD1. CDR3 length equals 14 residues. Trimming removed 5 bases from V and 5 bases from J; junction bases left unmatched: 5. Germline V gene data show CDR1 as MDHEN and CDR2 as SYDVKM. For the CDR3, the DNA is TGTGCCAGCAGTCAGACAGGGGGCGCGGAGACCCAGTACTTC. This gives the protein CASSQTGGAETQYF.

V is TRBV5-1 and J is TRBJ2-5, with TRBD2 matching over 8 bases. The V gene's germline CDR1 is SGHRS and CDR2 YFSETQ. CDR3 size: 15 residues. The J segment lost 5 bases and the V segment lost 4 bases, leaving 10 bases of the junction unmatched. DNA of the CDR3: TGCGCCAGCAGCCCCCCCGGGACTAGTAGGGAGACCCAGTACTTC. This sequence encodes CASSPPGTSRETQYF. The full variable domain, its missing parts supplied by reference TRBV5-1 and TRBJ2-5, is KAGVTQTPRYLIKTRGQQVTLSCSPISGHRSVSWYQQTPGQGLQFLFEYFSETQRNKGNFPGRFSGRQFSNSRSEMNVSTLELGDSALYLCASSPPGTSRETQYFGPGTRLLVL.

The chain joins TRBV5-1 to TRBJ2-1, with 14 bases aligning to TRBD2. Germline V CDR1 and CDR2: SGHRS, YFSETQ. The CDR3 is made up of 18 amino acids. V shed 9 bases and J 4 bases; nucleotides not matched to a gene: 15. This CDR3 is CATTEGLAGVGQYNEQFF. The CDR3 nucleotides are TGCGCCACAACCGAGGGACTAGCGGGAGTTGGTCAGTACAATGAGCAGTTCTTC.

The chain carries TRBV10-3 and TRBJ1-2; 10 nucleotides match TRBD1. The germline CDR1 and CDR2 sequences are ENHRY and SYGVKD. This CDR3 contains 14 residues. The J segment lost 3 bases and the V segment lost 3 bases, leaving 1 base of the junction unmatched. The CDR3 here is CAISDGTGDYGYTF. CDR3 DNA: TGTGCCATCAGTGATGGGACAGGGGACTATGGCTACACCTTC.

The chain joins TRBV7-9 to TRBJ2-3; 12 nucleotides line up with TRBD2. This CDR3 spans 19 amino acids. The germline CDR1 and CDR2 sequences are SEHNR and FQNEAQ (reference sequence). V shed 3 bases and J 3 bases; nucleotides not matched to a gene: 13. For the CDR3, the DNA is TGTGCCAGCAGCTTGACGCTGGGACTAGCGGGTCGGAGGACAGATACGCAGTATTTT. Encoded protein: CASSLTLGLAGRRTDTQYF.

The CDR3 DNA reads as TGTGCCAGCAGCTTGATGTCGGTACAGGGGGGAAACACCATATATTTT. As protein: CASSLMSVQGGNTIYF. The V call is TRBV5-4, the J call TRBJ1-3, with 7 positions matching TRBD1. V was pared by 1 base and J by 4 bases, with 8 bases of the junction left unmatched. Germline assignment: CDR1 SGHNT and CDR2 YYREEE (reference sequence). The CDR3 sequence is 16 residues long.

This clone came up a few times. CDR3 region: CASSLAPTDQPQHF. The CDR3 coding sequence is TGTGCCAGCAGCTTGGCCCCGACAGATCAGCCCCAGCATTTT. The gene calls are TRBV7-9 and TRBJ1-5; possible D gene TRBD1, 5 bases. Trimming took 3 bases from V and 5 from J, leaving 11 bases between them. Looked up from germline, CDR1 is SEHNR and CDR2 is FQNEAQ (reference sequence). This CDR3 spans 14 amino acids.

A remark on this clone: Compared with germline, one end of the junction differs, possibly owing to a read error. The rearrangement joins TRBV2 to TRBJ2-7; 9 bases agree with TRBD2. Germline CDR1 is SNHLY and CDR2 is FYNNEI. The CDR3 contains 13 residues. The CDR3 region has the DNA TGTGTCAGCGGGGCTAGCGGGAACAACGAGCAGTACTTC. Translated, it gives CVSGASGNNEQYF.

This clone was seen once. The V gene is TRBV7-9, the J gene TRBJ2-5; 8 nucleotides match TRBD1. This CDR3 spans 15 amino acids. Trimming at V came to 2 bases and at J to 4 bases, leaving 6 bases not matched to a gene. Germline assignment: CDR1 SEHNR and CDR2 FQNEAQ (reference sequence). The CDR3: CASSLSAGGLETQYF. The CDR3 DNA is TGTGCCAGCAGCTTATCGGCAGGGGGCTTAGAGACCCAGTACTTC.

This rearrangement joins TRBV6-5 to TRBJ2-5, with 10 bases lining up with TRBD2. V shed 2 bases and J 5 bases; nucleotides not matched to a gene: 5. The CDR3 loop spans 15 amino acids. CDR1 is MNHEY and CDR2 is SVGAGI in the germline V gene. The CDR3 region is CASSYQRGGHETQYF. CDR3 DNA: TGTGCCAGCAGTTACCAGCGGGGGGGCCATGAGACCCAGTACTTC.

This rearrangement joins TRBV5-1 to TRBJ2-1, with D perhaps TRBD1 (5 bases). V was shortened by 0 bases and J by 8 bases, with 12 bases between the two germline ends. CDR3 size: 14 residues. Germline V gives CDR1 SGHRS, CDR2 YFSETQ. CDR3 DNA: TGCGCCAGCAGCTTGGCGTCAGGGCGCTATGAGCAGTTCTTC. This translates into CASSLASGRYEQFF.

The chain couples TRBV29-1 to TRBJ1-1, with unresolved D. The CDR3 contains 14 residues. Germline CDR1 is SQVTM and CDR2 is ANQGSEA. V was shortened by 3 bases and J by 1 base, with 12 bases between the two germline ends. The CDR3 DNA reads TGCAGCGTTGAGAAGCAGGCGGGGAACACTGAAGCTTTCTTT. Translated, it gives CSVEKQAGNTEAFF.

The rearrangement uses TRBV6-5 and TRBJ2-7; weak D call: TRBD2 (6 bases). This CDR3 is built from 13 residues. Germline values: CDR1 MNHEY, CDR2 SVGAGI. V was cut by 6 bases and J by 3 bases, with 12 bases left in between. The CDR3 is CASSPPTSYEQYF. The DNA of the CDR3 is TGTGCCAGCAGCCCGCCGACTAGCTACGAGCAGTACTTC.

V usage is TRBV19 and J usage is TRBJ2-1, with TRBD2 as a possible D gene (5 bases). Germline CDR1 and CDR2: LNHDA and SQIVND (reference sequence). V lost 7 bases and J 3 bases, leaving 16 bases between the germline ends. The CDR3 loop spans 15 amino acids. The DNA for the CDR3 is TGTGCCAGTATTGCCAGGAGCGGTTACTACAATGAGCAGTTCTTC. Protein: CASIARSGYYNEQFF.

This chain links TRBV5-4 with TRBJ2-1, with TRBD2 identical over 11 bases. The CDR3 covers 14 residues. Trimming removed 2 bases from V and 9 bases from J; junction bases left unmatched: 4. The germline V gene has CDR1 SGHNT and CDR2 YYREEE (reference sequence). The CDR3 DNA is TGTGCCAGCAGCTTTAGCGGGGGGGCACTTGAGCAGTTCTTC. As protein: CASSFSGGALEQFF. Full variable domain (missing parts from reference TRBV5-4 and TRBJ2-1): ETGVTQSPTHLIKTRGQQVTLRCSSQSGHNTVSWYQQALGQGPQFIFQYYREEENGRGNFPPRFSGLQFPNYSSELNVNALELDDSALYLCASSFSGGALEQFFGPGTRLTVL.

The chain couples TRBV2 to TRBJ2-5, with D possibly matching TRBD1 (6 bases). CDR1 and CDR2 from the germline V gene are SNHLY and FYNNEI. The CDR3 has 15 amino acids. The ends were cut back, 7 bases at V and 2 bases at J, with 17 bases in the middle. This CDR3 reads CASNFLGQIQETQYF. The CDR3 coding sequence is TGTGCCAGCAACTTTCTGGGACAAATACAAGAGACCCAGTACTTC.

The chain recombines TRBV4-1 with TRBJ1-4; perhaps TRBD1 as D (6 bases). Trimming took off 2 bases at V and 8 bases at J, with 24 bases between the two ends. Germline V gene lookup returns CDR1 MGHRA and CDR2 YSYEKL. The length of the CDR3 is 18 residues. CDR3 DNA sequence: TGCGCCAGCAGCCAATATGCAGGGGCGGAAGGATTATTCGAAAAACTGTTTTTT. This sequence encodes CASSQYAGAEGLFEKLFF.